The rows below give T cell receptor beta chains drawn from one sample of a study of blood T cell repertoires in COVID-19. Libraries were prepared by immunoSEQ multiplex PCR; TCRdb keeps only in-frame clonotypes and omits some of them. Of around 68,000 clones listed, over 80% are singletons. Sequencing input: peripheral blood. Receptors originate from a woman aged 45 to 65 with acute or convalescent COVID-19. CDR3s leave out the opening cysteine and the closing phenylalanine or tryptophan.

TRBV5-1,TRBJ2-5,ASSLGTGGRETQY
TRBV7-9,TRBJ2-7,ASRARDSYEQY
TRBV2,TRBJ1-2,ANPRGQGGGYT
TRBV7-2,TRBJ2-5,ASSTQGSRIEQTQY
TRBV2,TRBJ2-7,ASGTNSYEQY
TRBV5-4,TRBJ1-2,ASSPGTELHGYT
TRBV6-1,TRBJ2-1,ASSERQGARALYNEQF
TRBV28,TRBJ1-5,ASISGTGPTDQPQH
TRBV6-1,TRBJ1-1,ASSEEVGGTGYTEAF
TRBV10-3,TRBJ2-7,AISESTGNYEQY
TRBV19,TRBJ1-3,ASSPQTLSSSGNTIY
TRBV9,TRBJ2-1,ASSVGTGGFNEQF
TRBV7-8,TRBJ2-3,ASSPRTSGRFGDTQY
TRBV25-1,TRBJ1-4,ASSEYIGGVEDEKLF
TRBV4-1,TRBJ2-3,ASSQLQGAGDTQY
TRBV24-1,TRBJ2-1,ATSDSRLAGGRVEQF
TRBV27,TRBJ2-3,ASTNWGGADTQY
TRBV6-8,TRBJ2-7,ASSYRSLGQGFSGPY
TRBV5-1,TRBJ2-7,ASSLPGQGPPEQY
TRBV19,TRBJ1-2,ASSFSNYGYT
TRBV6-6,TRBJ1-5,ASSDYRGGSNQPQH
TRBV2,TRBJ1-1,ASSEGHGTGETEAF
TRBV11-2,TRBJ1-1,ASSQGGSTEAF
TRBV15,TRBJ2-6,ATSRQRTGGNSGANVLT
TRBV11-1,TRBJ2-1,ASSLASGGGSDEQF
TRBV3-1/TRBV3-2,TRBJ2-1,ASSPSGGNYNEQF
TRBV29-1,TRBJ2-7,SVAPAELRGEQY
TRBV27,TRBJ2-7,ASSLIPGGDEQY
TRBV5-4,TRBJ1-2,ASSLARAGYT
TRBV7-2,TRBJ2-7,ASSRHGAGGPYEQY
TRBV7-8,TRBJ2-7,ASSLAQGAAEQY
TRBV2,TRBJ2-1,ASSKTSVNNEQF
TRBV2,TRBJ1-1,ASKETGQMNTEAF
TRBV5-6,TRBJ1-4,ASNPGTELEKLF